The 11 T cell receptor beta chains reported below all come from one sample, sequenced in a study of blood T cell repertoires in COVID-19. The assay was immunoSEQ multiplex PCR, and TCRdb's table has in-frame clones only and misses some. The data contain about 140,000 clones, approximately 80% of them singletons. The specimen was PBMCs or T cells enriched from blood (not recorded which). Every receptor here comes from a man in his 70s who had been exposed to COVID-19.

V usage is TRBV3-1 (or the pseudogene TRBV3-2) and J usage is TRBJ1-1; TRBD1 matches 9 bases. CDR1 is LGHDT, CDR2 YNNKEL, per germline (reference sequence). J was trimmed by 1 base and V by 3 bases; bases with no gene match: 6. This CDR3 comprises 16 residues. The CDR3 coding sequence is TGTGCCAGCAGCCATTACCGGACAGGGGCGAACACTGAAGCTTTCTTT. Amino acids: CASSHYRTGANTEAFF.

CDR3 residues: CASSYLSGRLYEQYF. In DNA form, the CDR3 reads TGTGCCAGCAGTTATTTAAGCGGGAGGCTCTACGAGCAGTACTTC. V usage is TRBV6-2 or TRBV6-3 and J usage is TRBJ2-7; 9 positions agree with TRBD2. CDR3 size: 15 residues. V trimming: 3 bases; J trimming: 3 bases; junction bases outside the gene matches: 6. Germline V gives CDR1 MNHEY, CDR2 SVGEGT.

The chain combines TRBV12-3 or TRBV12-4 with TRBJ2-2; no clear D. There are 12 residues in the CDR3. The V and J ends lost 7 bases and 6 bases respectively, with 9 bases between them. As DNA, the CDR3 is TGTGCCAGCACCCTGGCCCCCGGGGAGCTGTTTTTT. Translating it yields CASTLAPGELFF.

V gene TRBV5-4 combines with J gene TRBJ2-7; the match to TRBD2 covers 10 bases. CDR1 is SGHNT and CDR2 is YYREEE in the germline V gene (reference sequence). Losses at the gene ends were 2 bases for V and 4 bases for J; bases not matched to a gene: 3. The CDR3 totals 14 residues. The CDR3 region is CASSLAGGGYEQYF. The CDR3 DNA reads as TGTGCCAGCAGCTTAGCGGGAGGGGGGTACGAGCAGTACTTC.

In DNA form, the CDR3 reads TGTGCCAGCAGTCCCATTATCGGTTTCAACTACGAGCAGTACTTC. Its translation: CASSPIIGFNYEQYF. The chain carries TRBV6-4 and TRBJ2-7; no reliable D call. Per the germline V gene, CDR1 is MRHNA and CDR2 is SNTAGT. Trimming removed 5 bases at V and 3 bases at J, with 17 bases between. CDR3 length: 15 amino acids.

The CDR3 loop reads CASSLGGGSYNEQFF. CDR3 bases: TGTGCCAGCAGCTTAGGGGGCGGATCCTACAATGAGCAGTTCTTC. This chain joins TRBV7-2 and TRBJ2-1; D may be TRBD1 (5 bases). The germline V gene has CDR1 SGHTA and CDR2 FQGNSA. The germline V and J ends were trimmed by 1 base and 1 base, with 8 bases remaining between them. This CDR3 has 15 amino acids.

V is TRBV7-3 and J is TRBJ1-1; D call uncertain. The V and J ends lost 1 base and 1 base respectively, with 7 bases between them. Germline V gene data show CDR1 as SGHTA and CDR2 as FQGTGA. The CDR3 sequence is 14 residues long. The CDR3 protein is CASSLRATNTEAFF. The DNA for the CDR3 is TGTGCCAGCAGCTTAAGGGCGACGAACACTGAAGCTTTCTTT.

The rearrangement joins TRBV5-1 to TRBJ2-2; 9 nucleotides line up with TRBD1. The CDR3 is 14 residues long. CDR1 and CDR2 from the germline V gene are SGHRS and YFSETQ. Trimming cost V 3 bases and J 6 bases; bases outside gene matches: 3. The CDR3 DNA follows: TGCGCCAGCAGCTCGGGGACAGGGCCCGGGGAGCTGTTTTTT. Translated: CASSSGTGPGELFF.

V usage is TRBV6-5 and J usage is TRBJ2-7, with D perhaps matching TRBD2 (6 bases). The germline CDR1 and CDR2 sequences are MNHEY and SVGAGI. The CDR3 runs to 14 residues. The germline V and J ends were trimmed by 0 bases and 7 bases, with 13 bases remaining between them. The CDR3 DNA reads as TGTGCCAGCAGTTACTCCGGCGGGACTCGGGAGCAGTACTTC. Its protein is CASSYSGGTREQYF.

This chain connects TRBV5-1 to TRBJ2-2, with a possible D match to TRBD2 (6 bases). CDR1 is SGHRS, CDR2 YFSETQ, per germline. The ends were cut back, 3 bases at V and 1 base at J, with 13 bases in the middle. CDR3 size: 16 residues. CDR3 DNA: TGCGCCAGCAGCTCCGGGACTGATCGGAACACCGGGGAGCTGTTTTTT. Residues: CASSSGTDRNTGELFF.

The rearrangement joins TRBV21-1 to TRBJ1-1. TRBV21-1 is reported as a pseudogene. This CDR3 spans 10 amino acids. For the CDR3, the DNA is TGTGCCAGCAGCACCTTTGAAGCTTTCTTT. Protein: CASSTFEAFF.